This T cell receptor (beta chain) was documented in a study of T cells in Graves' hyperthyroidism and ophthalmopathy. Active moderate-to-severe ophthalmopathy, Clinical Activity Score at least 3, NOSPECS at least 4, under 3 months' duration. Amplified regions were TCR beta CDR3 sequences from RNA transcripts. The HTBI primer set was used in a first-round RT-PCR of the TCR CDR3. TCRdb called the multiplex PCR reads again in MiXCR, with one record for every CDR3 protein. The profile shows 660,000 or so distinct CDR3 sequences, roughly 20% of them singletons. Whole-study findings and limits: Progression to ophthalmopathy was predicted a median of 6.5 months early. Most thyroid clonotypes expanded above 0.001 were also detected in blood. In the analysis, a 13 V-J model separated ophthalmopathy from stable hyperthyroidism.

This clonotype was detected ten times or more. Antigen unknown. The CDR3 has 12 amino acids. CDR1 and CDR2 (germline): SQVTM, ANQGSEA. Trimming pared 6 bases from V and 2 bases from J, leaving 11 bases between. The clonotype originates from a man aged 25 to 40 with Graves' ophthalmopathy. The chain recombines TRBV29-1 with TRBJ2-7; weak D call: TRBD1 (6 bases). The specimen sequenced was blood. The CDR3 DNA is TGCAGCGTCTGGACAGCGGCCTACGAGCAGTACTTC. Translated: CSVWTAAYEQYF.